Listed below are T cell receptor beta chains from one sample, sequenced in a study of blood T cell repertoires in COVID-19. Assay: immunoSEQ multiplex PCR; the TCRdb copy retains only in-frame clones and omits some. The sample consists of more than 150,000 clones, over 75% of them appearing once. The sample taken for sequencing was PBMCs or T cells enriched from blood (not recorded which). These receptors were taken from a man aged 50-60 years who had recovered from COVID-19. Each CDR3 is given with its conserved first and last residue. A D gene is named only where the DNA matches it firmly. A row's size may be missing; if present it is once, few, many or a size class.

d_gene | j_gene | v_gene | abundance | CDR3nt | CDR3aa
TRBD1 | TRBJ2-6 | TRBV7-6 | . | TGTGCCAGCAGCTTTGGGACAGGGATCTCTGGGGCCAACGTCCTGACTTTC | CASSFGTGISGANVLTF
TRBD1 | TRBJ2-5 | TRBV2 | . | TGTGCCAGGATGACAGGGGCTGCCGGGGAGACCCAGTACTTC | CARMTGAAGETQYF
. | TRBJ2-1 | TRBV7-3 | . | TGTGCCAGCAGCAACAGCTTCCAGGGAAATGAGCAGTTCTTC | CASSNSFQGNEQFF
. | TRBJ2-3 | TRBV7-7 | . | TGTGCTAGCAGCTTAGACGGAGTCACAGATACGCAGTATTTT | CASSLDGVTDTQYF
. | TRBJ2-3 | TRBV19 | . | TGTGCCAGTAGTATCTCTTTCAGCACAGATACGCAGTATTTT | CASSISFSTDTQYF
. | TRBJ1-3 | TRBV10-3 | . | TGTGCCATCAGGCCGGCCCCAGGGGAGAGTTCTGGAAACACCATATATTTT | CAIRPAPGESSGNTIYF
. | TRBJ1-2 | TRBV11-2 | . | TGTGCCAGCAGCCCTAGAGATGCGGCTGCTGGTGGCTACACCTTC | CASSPRDAAAGGYTF
. | TRBJ2-3 | TRBV7-9 | . | TGTGCCAGCCTCAGGGCGGGAAACACAGATACGCAGTATTTT | CASLRAGNTDTQYF
. | TRBJ2-2 | TRBV7-2 | few | TGTGCCAGCAAGGGGTCGCAGGGAAACACCGGGGAGCTGTTTTTT | CASKGSQGNTGELFF
. | TRBJ1-2 | TRBV5-1 | . | TGCGCCAGCAGCTTAACCCGACAGGCCCCCGCTTATGGCTACACCTTC | CASSLTRQAPAYGYTF
TRBD1 | TRBJ2-6 | TRBV9 | . | TGTGCCAGCAGCGCCAGAGCCCCGGGACAGACCGACTCTGGGGCCAACGTCCTGACTTTC | CASSARAPGQTDSGANVLTF
TRBD2 | TRBJ2-1 | TRBV3-1/TRBV3-2 | . | TGTGCCAGCAGCCAAGTAGCTAGCGGAGAAGGCGGTGAGCAGTTCTTC | CASSQVASGEGGEQFF
. | TRBJ1-5 | TRBV6-5 | . | TGTGCCAGCAGTTCCCGTGGAGATCAGCCCCAGCATTTT | CASSSRGDQPQHF
. | TRBJ1-4 | TRBV28 | . | TGTGCCAGCCTACGGGACACAAATGAAAAACTGTTTTTT | CASLRDTNEKLFF
TRBD1 | TRBJ1-5 | TRBV2 | . | TGTGCCAGCAGCGTACAGGGGGCAAATCAGCCCCAGCATTTT | CASSVQGANQPQHF
TRBD1 | TRBJ1-2 | TRBV13 | . | TGTGCCAGCACCCAGACAGGGGCTAACTATGGCTACACCTTC | CASTQTGANYGYTF
. | TRBJ2-3 | TRBV7-2 | once | TGTGCCAGCAGCTTAGTGGGGGGACGGGATACGCAGTATTTT | CASSLVGGRDTQYF
. | TRBJ1-1 | TRBV27 | . | TGTGCCAGCACCGCGACGGGGGGAGGCTTGGGCACTGAAGCTTTCTTT | CASTATGGGLGTEAFF
. | TRBJ1-1 | TRBV19 | . | TGTGCCAGTACCCCCGGGACACTGAACACTGAAGCTTTCTTT | CASTPGTLNTEAFF
. | TRBJ2-3 | TRBV7-9 | . | TGTGCCAGCAGCTTAGCGACAGCAGTTAGCACAGATACGCAGTATTTT | CASSLATAVSTDTQYF
TRBD1 | TRBJ2-1 | TRBV10-2 | . | TGCGCCACCGCAGGGGGCAATGAGCAGTTCTTC | CATAGGNEQFF
. | TRBJ1-2 | TRBV5-1 | . | TGCGCCAGCAGCTTGGGTTCAGGGGATGCCTATGGCTACACCTTC | CASSLGSGDAYGYTF
. | TRBJ1-3 | TRBV28 | . | TGTGCCAGCAGTTTTCTGGGCCTGAGCTCTGGAAACACCATATATTTT | CASSFLGLSSGNTIYF
TRBD2 | TRBJ2-1 | TRBV7-9 | . | TGTGCCAGCAGCCCATCAGTCAAGGGTAGCGGGAGATCCTACAATGAGCAGTTCTTC | CASSPSVKGSGRSYNEQFF
. | TRBJ1-1 | TRBV28 | . | TGTGCCAGTAACCGTCAGGAAACTGAAGCTTTCTTT | CASNRQETEAFF
. | TRBJ2-2 | TRBV7-2 | once | TGTGCCAGCAGCTCGAGGAACACCGGGGAGCTGTTTTTT | CASSSRNTGELFF
. | TRBJ1-2 | TRBV29-1 | . | TGCAGCGTATCAACTACGGACTTATCTAACTATGGCTACACCTTC | CSVSTTDLSNYGYTF
. | TRBJ2-7 | TRBV28 | . | TGTGCCAGCAGCCTATTATCCTACGAGCAGTACTTC | CASSLLSYEQYF
TRBD2 | TRBJ2-7 | TRBV2 | . | TGTGCCAGCAGAGGGAGGGCGAACTACGAGCAGTACTTC | CASRGRANYEQYF
TRBD2 | TRBJ2-3 | TRBV4-2 | . | TGTGCCAGCAGCCGGGAGGGACGAACAGATACGCAGTATTTT | CASSREGRTDTQYF